The rows below give T cell receptor beta chains drawn from one sample of a study of T cell responses to AZD1222 COVID-19 vaccine. Here immunoSEQ multiplex PCR was the method, and the copy in TCRdb shows in-frame clones only, minus some. The table records roughly 120,000 clones, around 93% of them present only once. Sequenced here: peripheral blood, sampled 28 days after the second AZD1222 dose. The receptors were sampled from an adult who received the AZD1222 COVID-19 vaccine. The CDR3 runs from the conserved cysteine through the conserved F or W. Fields, in order: CDR3 protein, CDR3 DNA, D gene, clone size, J gene, V gene. D genes are given only for firm matches. Size is stated for part of the rows, as once, few or many counts, or as a class when the clone is expanded.

CDR3: CASSQVARSGELFF
DNA: TGTGCCAGCAGCCAAGTCGCGAGGAGCGGGGAGCTGTTTTTT
D: -
size: -
J: TRBJ2-2
V: TRBV14

CDR3: CASGRNEQFF
DNA: TGCGCCAGCGGAAGAAATGAGCAGTTCTTC
D: -
size: -
J: TRBJ2-1
V: TRBV10-2

CDR3: CASSLASGGRQPQHF
DNA: TGTGCCAGCAGCTTGGCCTCAGGGGGCAGGCAGCCCCAGCATTTT
D: TRBD1
size: -
J: TRBJ1-5
V: TRBV5-6

CDR3: CASSRGAGENSPLHF
DNA: TGTGCCAGCAGCCGGGGAGCAGGGGAGAATTCACCCCTCCACTTT
D: -
size: -
J: TRBJ1-6
V: TRBV3-1/TRBV3-2

CDR3: CASSLIGNTEAFF
DNA: TGTGCCAGCAGCTTAATAGGGAACACTGAAGCTTTCTTT
D: -
size: -
J: TRBJ1-1
V: TRBV7-8

CDR3: CASSESDRVAFF
DNA: TGTGCCAGCAGTGAAAGCGACAGGGTGGCTTTCTTT
D: TRBD1
size: once
J: TRBJ1-1
V: TRBV6-1

CDR3: CASSLGEARAKNIQYF
DNA: TGTGCCAGCAGCTTAGGGGAGGCCCGCGCCAAAAACATTCAGTACTTC
D: -
size: -
J: TRBJ2-4
V: TRBV7-2

CDR3: CASSLSDRNGYTF
DNA: TGTGCCAGCAGTTTATCGGACAGAAATGGCTACACCTTC
D: -
size: -
J: TRBJ1-2
V: TRBV12-3/TRBV12-4

CDR3: CASSLVGRLSYNEQFF
DNA: TGTGCCAGCAGCTTAGTGGGACGGCTCTCCTACAATGAGCAGTTCTTC
D: -
size: -
J: TRBJ2-1
V: TRBV7-8

CDR3: CASSQVELDYTEQYF
DNA: TGTGCCAGCAGCCAAGTGGAACTAGATTATACCGAGCAGTACTTC
D: -
size: -
J: TRBJ2-7
V: TRBV4-2

CDR3: CASSPGTTNTGELFF
DNA: TGTGCCAGCAGCCCCGGGACAACAAACACCGGGGAGCTGTTTTTT
D: -
size: -
J: TRBJ2-2
V: TRBV16

CDR3: CASSASNSPLHF
DNA: TGTGCCAGCAGCGCCTCTAATTCACCCCTCCACTTT
D: -
size: -
J: TRBJ1-6
V: TRBV9

CDR3: CASSLRGLAVTDTDTQYF
DNA: TGTGCCAGCAGCTTAAGGGGACTAGCGGTGACTGACACAGATACGCAGTATTTT
D: TRBD2
size: once
J: TRBJ2-3
V: TRBV7-6

CDR3: CASSADGPGDTQYF
DNA: TGTGCCAGCAGCGCCGACGGTCCCGGAGATACGCAGTATTTT
D: -
size: -
J: TRBJ2-3
V: TRBV7-6

CDR3: CASSYQFSSGNTIYF
DNA: TGTGCCAGCAGTTACCAGTTCTCCTCTGGAAACACCATATATTTT
D: -
size: -
J: TRBJ1-3
V: TRBV6-6

CDR3: CASSWVRENTEAFF
DNA: TGTGCCAGCAGCTGGGTTCGGGAGAACACTGAAGCTTTCTTT
D: -
size: -
J: TRBJ1-1
V: TRBV6-4

CDR3: CAWSAPSGVGYF
DNA: TGTGCCTGGAGTGCCCCTAGCGGAGTGGGGTATTTT
D: TRBD2
size: -
J: TRBJ2-3
V: TRBV30

CDR3: CASRGGKLQETQYF
DNA: TGTGCCAGCAGAGGCGGAAAACTCCAAGAGACCCAGTACTTC
D: -
size: -
J: TRBJ2-5
V: TRBV27

CDR3: CASSVGGGNPTGELFF
DNA: TGTGCCAGCAGCGTAGGGGGCGGGAACCCCACCGGGGAGCTGTTTTTT
D: -
size: -
J: TRBJ2-2
V: TRBV9

CDR3: CASSARTANTEAFF
DNA: TGTGCCAGCAGCGCTAGGACAGCGAACACTGAAGCTTTCTTT
D: -
size: -
J: TRBJ1-1
V: TRBV9

CDR3: CAISQGSPDKLFF
DNA: TGTGCCATCAGCCAGGGTTCCCCTGACAAACTGTTTTTT
D: -
size: -
J: TRBJ1-4
V: TRBV10-3

CDR3: CASSPSSGNTIYF
DNA: TGTGCCAGCAGTCCAAGCTCTGGAAACACCATATATTTT
D: -
size: -
J: TRBJ1-3
V: TRBV27

CDR3: CASSPGQGRMNTEAFF
DNA: TGTGCCAGCTCACCTGGACAGGGAAGGATGAACACTGAAGCTTTCTTT
D: TRBD1
size: -
J: TRBJ1-1
V: TRBV18

CDR3: CATSGSGSEQFF
DNA: TGTGCCACCAGCGGGAGCGGGAGTGAGCAGTTCTTC
D: TRBD2
size: -
J: TRBJ2-1
V: TRBV24-1

CDR3: CASSESGQSNTEAFF
DNA: TGCGCCAGCAGTGAGTCGGGACAGTCGAACACTGAAGCTTTCTTT
D: TRBD1
size: -
J: TRBJ1-1
V: TRBV10-1

CDR3: CASSQEQGYGELFF
DNA: TGCGCCAGCAGCCAAGAACAGGGGTACGGGGAGCTGTTTTTT
D: TRBD1
size: -
J: TRBJ2-2
V: TRBV4-3

CDR3: CASSLDGSMNTEAFF
DNA: TGTGCCAGCTCGCTGGACGGGAGCATGAACACTGAAGCTTTCTTT
D: -
size: -
J: TRBJ1-1
V: TRBV18

CDR3: CAGCHDGNQPQHF
DNA: TGTGCCGGGTGCCACGACGGCAATCAGCCCCAGCATTTT
D: -
size: -
J: TRBJ1-5
V: TRBV12-3/TRBV12-4

CDR3: CASSLDTGPLAKNIQYF
DNA: TGTGCCAGCAGCTTGGATACAGGCCCCTTAGCCAAAAACATTCAGTACTTC
D: -
size: few
J: TRBJ2-4
V: TRBV7-9

CDR3: CASSQDPAGSSNNEQFF
DNA: TGCGCCAGCAGCCAAGATCCGGCGGGGTCTTCTAACAATGAGCAGTTCTTC
D: -
size: few
J: TRBJ2-1
V: TRBV4-3

CDR3: CASSPIGTGGNEQFF
DNA: TGTGCCAGCAGCCCCATCGGGACAGGGGGCAATGAGCAGTTCTTC
D: TRBD1
size: -
J: TRBJ2-1
V: TRBV7-2

CDR3: CASSLDGQGVITYEQYF
DNA: TGTGCCAGCAGCTTGGACGGACAGGGAGTAATTACCTACGAGCAGTACTTC
D: TRBD1
size: -
J: TRBJ2-7
V: TRBV7-2

CDR3: CASSQDPSGGSYNEQFF
DNA: TGTGCCAGCAGCCAAGATCCTAGCGGGGGGTCCTACAATGAGCAGTTCTTC
D: TRBD2
size: -
J: TRBJ2-1
V: TRBV3-1/TRBV3-2

CDR3: CSASIRLSKETQYF
DNA: TGCAGTGCTAGTATTCGGCTGTCGAAAGAGACCCAGTACTTC
D: -
size: once
J: TRBJ2-5
V: TRBV20-1

CDR3: CASSLVGGNTEAFF
DNA: TGTGCCAGCAGCTTGGTCGGGGGGAACACTGAAGCTTTCTTT
D: -
size: -
J: TRBJ1-1
V: TRBV5-6

CDR3: CSAEQGIQYF
DNA: TGCAGTGCCGAACAGGGGATTCAGTACTTC
D: TRBD1
size: -
J: TRBJ2-4
V: TRBV20-1

CDR3: CASSPRVRTSSSEQYF
DNA: TGTGCCAGCAGCCCCCGGGTCCGGACTAGTTCCTCCGAGCAGTACTTC
D: TRBD2
size: once
J: TRBJ2-7
V: TRBV3-1/TRBV3-2

CDR3: CVRSPISGRKNIQYF
DNA: TGTGTCAGAAGCCCGATTAGCGGGAGGAAAAACATTCAGTACTTC
D: -
size: -
J: TRBJ2-4
V: TRBV7-5

CDR3: CASSPQGGGQPQHF
DNA: TGTGCCAGCAGCCCTCAGGGGGGAGGACAGCCCCAGCATTTT
D: TRBD1
size: -
J: TRBJ1-5
V: TRBV7-3

CDR3: CASSSSRLAGDPTQETQYF
DNA: TGTGCCAGCAGCTCCTCCCGCTTGGCGGGAGACCCTACCCAAGAGACCCAGTACTTC
D: TRBD2
size: -
J: TRBJ2-5
V: TRBV11-2

CDR3: CASSLGRAYAQYF
DNA: TGTGCCAGCAGCTTAGGGAGGGCATACGCGCAGTATTTT
D: -
size: -
J: TRBJ2-3
V: TRBV7-2

CDR3: CASSLRQGGNEQYF
DNA: TGTGCCAGCAGCTTAAGACAGGGTGGCAACGAGCAGTACTTC
D: TRBD1
size: -
J: TRBJ2-7
V: TRBV7-2

CDR3: CASSFHRVGTEAFF
DNA: TGTGCCAGCAGCTTCCACAGGGTTGGGACTGAAGCTTTCTTT
D: -
size: -
J: TRBJ1-1
V: TRBV7-9

CDR3: CASSATGGEQFF
DNA: TGTGCTAGCAGCGCCACCGGGGGAGAGCAGTTCTTC
D: -
size: -
J: TRBJ2-1
V: TRBV7-7

CDR3: CSVEAGGALRDTQYF
DNA: TGCAGCGTTGAAGCTGGCGGGGCGCTACGAGATACGCAGTATTTT
D: -
size: -
J: TRBJ2-3
V: TRBV29-1

CDR3: CASSQVRTDGSPLHF
DNA: TGTGCCAGCAGCCAAGTCAGGACGGATGGGTCACCCCTCCACTTT
D: -
size: -
J: TRBJ1-6
V: TRBV3-1/TRBV3-2

CDR3: CASSFYVAGGVDTQYF
DNA: TGTGCCAGCAGCTTCTATGTAGCGGGAGGGGTAGATACGCAGTATTTT
D: TRBD2
size: -
J: TRBJ2-3
V: TRBV5-5

CDR3: CASSLYGSGGVDQPQHF
DNA: TGTGCCAGCAGTTTATACGGGTCTGGAGGGGTAGATCAGCCCCAGCATTTT
D: -
size: -
J: TRBJ1-5
V: TRBV27

CDR3: CASRWGSTEAFF
DNA: TGTGCCAGTAGATGGGGGAGCACTGAAGCTTTCTTT
D: -
size: -
J: TRBJ1-1
V: TRBV19

CDR3: CSVDERPGPRSGYTF
DNA: TGCAGCGTTGACGAACGACCGGGACCACGGAGTGGCTACACCTTC
D: -
size: once
J: TRBJ1-2
V: TRBV29-1

CDR3: CSVEMGQNYGYTF
DNA: TGCAGCGTTGAAATGGGACAGAACTATGGCTACACCTTC
D: TRBD1
size: -
J: TRBJ1-2
V: TRBV29-1

CDR3: CASTRRGPLGEQFF
DNA: TGTGCCAGCACGCGGCGGGGGCCCTTGGGTGAGCAGTTCTTC
D: -
size: -
J: TRBJ2-1
V: TRBV27

CDR3: CAIREAVNSPLHF
DNA: TGTGCCATCAGGGAGGCAGTGAATTCACCCCTCCACTTT
D: -
size: -
J: TRBJ1-6
V: TRBV10-3

CDR3: CAISGPGMNTEAFF
DNA: TGTGCCATCAGTGGACCGGGGATGAACACTGAAGCTTTCTTT
D: -
size: -
J: TRBJ1-1
V: TRBV10-3

CDR3: CASSQERAKLAKNIQYF
DNA: TGCGCCAGCAGCCAAGAAAGGGCGAAACTAGCCAAAAACATTCAGTACTTC
D: -
size: -
J: TRBJ2-4
V: TRBV4-3

CDR3: CASSLTLPRKQYF
DNA: TGTGCCAGCAGTTTAACCCTCCCCAGAAAGCAGTACTTC
D: -
size: -
J: TRBJ2-7
V: TRBV12-3/TRBV12-4

CDR3: CASSPGLKSNQPQHF
DNA: TGTGCCAGCTCACCGGGGCTCAAGAGCAATCAGCCCCAGCATTTT
D: -
size: -
J: TRBJ1-5
V: TRBV18

CDR3: CASSPSAGPYEQYF
DNA: TGCGCCAGCAGCCCATCAGCGGGGCCCTACGAGCAGTACTTC
D: TRBD2
size: -
J: TRBJ2-7
V: TRBV5-1

CDR3: CASSLLKARVTEAFF
DNA: TGTGCCAGCAGCTTACTCAAGGCAAGGGTCACTGAAGCTTTCTTT
D: -
size: once
J: TRBJ1-1
V: TRBV7-9

CDR3: CASSHTGGSALETQYF
DNA: TGTGCCAGCAGCCACACAGGGGGCTCTGCCTTAGAGACCCAGTACTTC
D: TRBD1
size: -
J: TRBJ2-5
V: TRBV14